Included here is one TCR beta chain sequence, with context. Per the original data handling: By means of reference gene primer amplification, nucleated cell counts were estimated. Assay used: immunoSEQ multiplex PCR; TCRdb lists only in-frame clones, some missing. The DNA gave D and trimming, while V, J and clone size come from that table. The sample yields tens of thousands of clones, around four fifths seen once. The data were obtained in a study of blood T cell repertoires in COVID-19. Overall study context: Samples taken during acute and convalescent COVID-19 were collected in the United States, Italy and Spain. PBMCs, B-cell-depleted T cells, or T cells provided the cDNA or gDNA that made up the material.

The CDR3 covers 15 residues. Germline V gene lookup returns CDR1 SGHRS and CDR2 YFSETQ. The germline V and J ends were trimmed by 2 bases and 6 bases, with 14 bases remaining between them. The chain employs TRBV5-1 and TRBJ2-2, with D perhaps TRBD1 (6 bases). This TCR came from a man in his fifties or sixties with active COVID-19. Sample: peripheral blood. The CDR3 reads CASSFRQEVAGELFF. In DNA, the CDR3 is TGCGCCAGCAGCTTCAGACAGGAAGTAGCCGGGGAGCTGTTTTTT. The complete variable domain, with remaining parts taken from reference TRBV5-1 and TRBJ2-2, reads KAGVTQTPRYLIKTRGQQVTLSCSPISGHRSVSWYQQTPGQGLQFLFEYFSETQRNKGNFPGRFSGRQFSNSRSEMNVSTLELGDSALYLCASSFRQEVAGELFFGEGSRLTVL.